Listed below are T cell receptor beta chains from one sample, sequenced in a study of cytomegalovirus exposure and HLA in healthy donors. Only in-frame clones appear in the TCRdb table, and some are missing; sequencing was by immunoSEQ multiplex PCR. The sample includes some 140,000 clones, over 70% seen only once; the top ten take 2% to 2.5%. The sample consisted of PBMCs. These receptors were collected from a young man in good health and CMV-seronegative. The CDR3 runs from the conserved cysteine through the conserved F or W. The order of the fields is clone size, V gene, D gene, J gene, CDR3 DNA, CDR3 protein. A D gene is named only where the DNA matches it firmly. The size of a clone is reported for some rows only, either as once, few or many, or as a class for expanded clones.

size: NA
V: TRBV5-4
D: TRBD1
J: TRBJ2-3
DNA: TGTGCCAGCAGCCTCGGAGACAGGGGGCAACAAGATACGCAGTATTTT
CDR3: CASSLGDRGQQDTQYF

size: once
V: TRBV5-1
D: NA
J: TRBJ1-3
DNA: TGCGCCAGCAGCTTGGGGGCAGCTGGAAACACCATATATTTT
CDR3: CASSLGAAGNTIYF

size: NA
V: TRBV28
D: TRBD1
J: TRBJ1-1
DNA: TGTGCCAGCAGCGGACAGGGCTGGGGACCTGAAGCTTTCTTT
CDR3: CASSGQGWGPEAFF

size: NA
V: TRBV25-1
D: NA
J: TRBJ1-2
DNA: TGTGCCAGCAGTGAATATCGGGGGGCCGGGGACCACTATGGCTACACCTTC
CDR3: CASSEYRGAGDHYGYTF

size: NA
V: TRBV5-1
D: TRBD1
J: TRBJ2-6
DNA: TGCGCCAGCAGCTCCGGGACAGGGGCCGGGGCCAACGTCCTGACTTTC
CDR3: CASSSGTGAGANVLTF

size: NA
V: TRBV19
D: NA
J: TRBJ2-7
DNA: TGTGCCAGTAGCGCAGACTACGAGCAGTACTTC
CDR3: CASSADYEQYF

size: NA
V: TRBV21-1
D: NA
J: TRBJ1-1
DNA: TGTGCCAGCAGCAAGATCACTTGCTCCGGGATCACCACTGAAGCTTTCTTT
CDR3: CASSKITCSGITTEAFF

size: NA
V: TRBV9
D: NA
J: TRBJ2-7
DNA: TGTGCCAGCAGCGTAGGAAGTTTAGCGGTCTCCTACGAGCAGTACTTC
CDR3: CASSVGSLAVSYEQYF

size: few
V: TRBV28
D: TRBD1
J: TRBJ2-2
DNA: TGTGCCAGCAGTGGGACAGGGGGCACCGGGGAGCTGTTTTTT
CDR3: CASSGTGGTGELFF

size: NA
V: TRBV9
D: NA
J: TRBJ2-1
DNA: TGTGCCAGCAGCCTCCAACCGAGCTCCTACAATGAGCAGTTCTTC
CDR3: CASSLQPSSYNEQFF

size: NA
V: TRBV7-2
D: NA
J: TRBJ1-5
DNA: TGTGCCAGCAGCTTAAGCCTGGGGCAGCCCCAGAATTTT
CDR3: CASSLSLGQPQNF

size: NA
V: TRBV25-1
D: TRBD1
J: TRBJ1-5
DNA: TGTGCCAGTAGACAGGGGGACCAGCCCCAGCATTTT
CDR3: CASRQGDQPQHF

size: few
V: TRBV19
D: NA
J: TRBJ2-7
DNA: TGTGCCAGTAGTATAGGGACAGCAGGGCGCGAGCAGTACTTC
CDR3: CASSIGTAGREQYF

size: NA
V: TRBV2
D: NA
J: TRBJ2-7
DNA: TGTGCCAGCACGAACCGGCTAGATAACGAGCAGTACTTC
CDR3: CASTNRLDNEQYF

size: NA
V: TRBV7-9
D: NA
J: TRBJ2-7
DNA: TGTTCCAGCAGCTCCTACACCGGGACATCCGTTTACGAGCAGTACTTC
CDR3: CSSSSYTGTSVYEQYF

size: NA
V: TRBV5-1
D: NA
J: TRBJ2-7
DNA: TGCGCCAGCAGCTTGGACGGGGGGCGAGTCTCCGAGCAGTACTTC
CDR3: CASSLDGGRVSEQYF

size: NA
V: TRBV5-1
D: TRBD1
J: TRBJ2-7
DNA: TGCGCCAGCAGCTGGGACAGGACCTACGAGCAGTACTTC
CDR3: CASSWDRTYEQYF

size: NA
V: TRBV5-6
D: NA
J: TRBJ1-1
DNA: TGTGCCAGCAGTTATCAGAACCCTGAAGCTTTCTTT
CDR3: CASSYQNPEAFF

size: few
V: TRBV15
D: NA
J: TRBJ2-7
DNA: TGTGCCACCAGCAGAGGCGGAGGCGGCTACGAGCAGTACTTC
CDR3: CATSRGGGGYEQYF

size: few
V: TRBV5-6
D: NA
J: TRBJ1-2
DNA: TGTGCCAGCAGCCCTGACCCCAGGTCCCCCTCCCATGGCTACCCCTTC
CDR3: CASSPDPRSPSHGYPF

size: NA
V: TRBV6-5
D: NA
J: TRBJ2-7
DNA: TGTGCCAGCAGTGGCCGACTCAACTCCTACGAGCAGTACTTC
CDR3: CASSGRLNSYEQYF

size: NA
V: TRBV7-6
D: TRBD2
J: TRBJ2-1
DNA: TGTGCCAGCAGCCAACTAGCGGGTGACAATGAGCAGTTCTTC
CDR3: CASSQLAGDNEQFF

size: NA
V: TRBV6-1
D: TRBD1
J: TRBJ2-3
DNA: TGTGCCAGCAAAGTTCAGGGGGAAACAGATACGCAGTATTTT
CDR3: CASKVQGETDTQYF

size: NA
V: TRBV18
D: NA
J: TRBJ2-7
DNA: TGTGCCAGCTCACCACCAAATGGAGGGTCTTCCTACGAGCAGTACTTC
CDR3: CASSPPNGGSSYEQYF

size: once
V: TRBV7-9
D: TRBD1
J: TRBJ1-5
DNA: TGTGCCAGCAGCAGGACAGGGATCGATCAGCCCCAGCATTTT
CDR3: CASSRTGIDQPQHF

size: NA
V: TRBV7-9
D: NA
J: TRBJ2-7
DNA: TGTGCCAGCAGCTTAGATCTCAGCTACGAGCAGTACTTC
CDR3: CASSLDLSYEQYF

size: once
V: TRBV7-6
D: NA
J: TRBJ1-2
DNA: TGTGCCATTAGGGGATTCTATGGCTACACCTTC
CDR3: CAIRGFYGYTF

size: once
V: TRBV19
D: NA
J: TRBJ1-1
DNA: TGTGCCAGTACCAGACAGGTCGAGAACACTGAAGCTTTCTTT
CDR3: CASTRQVENTEAFF

size: NA
V: TRBV6-1
D: NA
J: TRBJ2-3
DNA: TGTGCCAGCAGTAGGGGGAGGGAAACAGATACGCAGTATTTT
CDR3: CASSRGRETDTQYF

size: NA
V: TRBV19
D: TRBD1
J: TRBJ2-5
DNA: TGTGCCAGTAGTATATTGACAGGGACGAAGACCCAGTACTTC
CDR3: CASSILTGTKTQYF